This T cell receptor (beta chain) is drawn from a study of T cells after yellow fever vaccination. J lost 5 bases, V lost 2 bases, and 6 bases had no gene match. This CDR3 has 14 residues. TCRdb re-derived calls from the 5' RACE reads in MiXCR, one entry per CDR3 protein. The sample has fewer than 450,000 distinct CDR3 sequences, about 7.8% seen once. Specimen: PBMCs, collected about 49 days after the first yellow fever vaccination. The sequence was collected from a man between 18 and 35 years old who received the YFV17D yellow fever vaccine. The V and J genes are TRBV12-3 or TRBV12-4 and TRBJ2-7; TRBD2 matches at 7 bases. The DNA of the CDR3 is TGTGCCAGCAGTTTACTGGCTAGCGGCCACGAGCAGTACTTC. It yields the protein CASSLLASGHEQYF.